This TCR beta chain is from a study of T cell responses to AZD1222 COVID-19 vaccine. Profiling relied on immunoSEQ multiplex PCR, and the TCRdb table lists in-frame clones only, not all of them. In the table there are about 110,000 clones, around nine tenths of which are singletons. CDR3 length: 14 amino acids. V was cut by 3 bases and J by 5 bases, with 13 bases left in between. Looked up from germline, CDR1 is MNHEY and CDR2 is SVGAGI. Sequencing was performed on peripheral blood, taken 28 days after the second AZD1222 dose. This TCR came from an adult who received the AZD1222 COVID-19 vaccine. The chain carries TRBV6-5 and TRBJ1-2; D unclear. CDR3 amino acids: CASSYKWQVYGYTF. CDR3 coding DNA: TGTGCCAGCAGTTATAAATGGCAGGTGTATGGCTACACCTTC.